These 27 T cell receptor beta chains were all obtained from the same sample, sequenced in a study of T cell changes during pregnancy in multiple sclerosis. The table came from immunoSEQ multiplex PCR; TCRdb's copy has only in-frame clones and leaves some out. Of fewer than 75,000 clones detected, approximately 90% appear once; the ten largest clones hold about 3.7%. The sequenced sample was peripheral blood, obtained after pregnancy. All receptors derive from a female donor in good health, enrolled as a control in a pregnancy study.

This chain uses TRBV16 with TRBJ2-2, with a tentative D call TRBD2 (5 bases). Germline V CDR1 and CDR2: KGHSY, FQNENV. V lost 0 bases and J 8 bases, leaving 10 bases between the germline ends. CDR3 length equals 14 residues. For the CDR3, the DNA is TGTGCCAGCAGCCAATCGGAGGTGGCAGGGGAGCTGTTTTTT. This sequence encodes CASSQSEVAGELFF.

The chain recombines TRBV19 with TRBJ1-4; D call uncertain. CDR1 is LNHDA and CDR2 is SQIVND in the germline V gene (reference sequence). The CDR3 covers 14 residues. V was clipped by 7 bases and J by 4 bases, with 13 bases between them. The CDR3 coding sequence is TGTGCCAGTACCCCAACCTTACTTAATGAAAAACTGTTTTTT. Translating gives CASTPTLLNEKLFF.

The V and J genes are TRBV6-5 and TRBJ2-7, with a possible D match to TRBD1 (6 bases). The germline V gene encodes CDR1 MNHEY and CDR2 SVGAGI. V lost 5 bases, J lost 3 bases, and 8 bases lay in between. The CDR3 has 12 residues. The CDR3 DNA reads as TGTGCCAGCAGTCAGGACAGCTACGAGCAGTACTTC. It encodes CASSQDSYEQYF.

This sequence joins TRBV5-5 and TRBJ2-7; 8 bases fit TRBD2. Germline CDR1 reads SGHKS; CDR2 reads YYEKEE (reference sequence). Trimming at V came to 1 base and at J to 4 bases, leaving 4 bases not matched to a gene. The CDR3 is 14 amino acids. The CDR3 region is CASSLPGGPYEQYF. CDR3 sequence (DNA): TGTGCCAGCAGCTTGCCGGGAGGGCCGTACGAGCAGTACTTC.

This chain connects TRBV15 to TRBJ2-1; TRBD1 matches at 7 bases. CDR3 length equals 14 residues. With 4 bases clipped from V and 5 bases from J, the junction kept 5 bases outside the gene matches. The germline V gene encodes CDR1 LNHNV and CDR2 YYDKDF (reference sequence). This CDR3 reads CATSTDRADNEQFF. The CDR3 DNA follows: TGTGCCACCAGCACTGACAGGGCTGACAATGAGCAGTTCTTC.

This clone was counted only a few times. The rearrangement uses TRBV4-3 and TRBJ1-1, with 10 bases fitting TRBD1. The ends lost 4 bases at V and 3 bases at J; junction bases unmatched: 5. Germline V lookup: CDR1 LGHNA, CDR2 YSLEER. There are 15 residues in the CDR3. In DNA form, the CDR3 reads TGCGCCAGCAGCCCCGGGACAGGGGATGACACTGAAGCTTTCTTT. Amino acids: CASSPGTGDDTEAFF.

The rearrangement uses TRBV2 and TRBJ2-2, with unresolved D. From germline, CDR1 is SNHLY and CDR2 FYNNEI. V lost 5 bases to trimming and J lost 1 base, with 14 bases between them. This CDR3 region has 16 residues. The CDR3 protein is CASSPSRPGNTGELFF. The CDR3 bases are TGTGCCAGCAGTCCCAGTCGGCCAGGGAACACCGGGGAGCTGTTTTTT.

The chain recombines TRBV5-1 with TRBJ2-5, with D possibly being TRBD2 (5 bases). Germline-derived CDR1 and CDR2 are SGHRS and YFSETQ. The CDR3 length is 14 residues. V was pared by 4 bases and J by 0 bases, with 10 bases between. CDR3 sequence reads: CASSPSGNQETQYF. CDR3 coding DNA: TGCGCCAGCAGCCCCTCCGGGAACCAAGAGACCCAGTACTTC.

The J gene is TRBJ2-5, the V gene TRBV7-2; 9 bases fit TRBD1. This CDR3 comprises 17 residues. The V segment lost 5 bases and the J segment 5 bases; nucleotides outside the gene matches: 15. Germline CDR1 is SGHTA and CDR2 is FQGNSA. The CDR3 sequence: CASSGPGQGELQETQYF. In DNA, the CDR3 is TGTGCCAGCAGCGGTCCGGGACAGGGCGAGTTACAGGAGACCCAGTACTTC.

This chain joins TRBV6-6 and TRBJ1-2; 10 bases match TRBD1. CDR1 MNHNY and CDR2 SVGAGI come from the germline V gene (reference sequence). The CDR3 is 13 residues long. V was clipped by 6 bases and J by 8 bases; unmatched bases: 6. DNA of the CDR3: TGTGCCAGCAGAACCGGGACAGGGGACGGCTACACCTTC. This gives the protein CASRTGTGDGYTF.

The chain has TRBV11-3 and TRBJ2-5; D ambiguous. The CDR3 has 15 residues. V shed 5 bases and J shed 1 base, with 14 bases lying between them. Germline V gene lookup returns CDR1 SGHNT and CDR2 YENEEA. CDR3 coding DNA: TGTGCCAGCAGCCGGCACACTGCAGGCCAAGAGACCCAGTACTTC. This encodes CASSRHTAGQETQYF.

This clone is a singleton in its sample. The chain carries TRBV4-2 and TRBJ1-5; D gene uncertain. This CDR3 is built from 14 residues. Trimming removed 1 base at V and 1 base at J, with 5 bases between. CDR1 and CDR2 (germline): LGHNA, YNFKEQ. The chain's CDR3 is CASSQGRSNQPQHF. CDR3 coding DNA: TGTGCCAGCAGCCAAGGCAGGAGCAATCAGCCCCAGCATTTT.

This clone was seen just once. This chain uses TRBV7-9 with TRBJ2-4; D possibly corresponds to TRBD1 (6 bases). This CDR3 comprises 16 residues. Germline CDR1 SEHNR, CDR2 FQNEAQ (reference sequence). V lost 4 bases, J lost 0 bases, and 13 bases lay in between. CDR3 DNA: TGTGCCAGCAGCTCCCCGACAGGAATAGCCAAAAACATTCAGTACTTC. Protein product: CASSSPTGIAKNIQYF.

The V call is TRBV19, the J call TRBJ1-2; D not resolved. Germline V gives CDR1 LNHDA, CDR2 SQIVND (reference sequence). This CDR3 has 13 residues. V was cut by 3 bases and J by 8 bases, with 13 bases left in between. In nucleotides, the CDR3 is TGTGCCAGTAGTATGAGCGGACGATGGGGCTACACCTTC. It translates to CASSMSGRWGYTF.

The chain couples TRBV6-5 to TRBJ2-3; 9 nucleotides match TRBD1. The V gene end was trimmed by 7 bases and the J gene end by 1 base; junction bases not matched to a gene: 3. The germline V gene encodes CDR1 MNHEY and CDR2 SVGAGI. The CDR3 extends over 14 amino acids. CDR3 region: CASTRTGGTDTQYF. In DNA form, the CDR3 reads TGTGCCAGCACCCGGACAGGGGGCACAGATACGCAGTATTTT.

This chain joins TRBV18 and TRBJ2-3, with 7 bases fitting TRBD2. The CDR3 has 13 residues. The V gene's germline CDR1 is KGHSH and CDR2 LQKENI. J was trimmed by 4 bases and V by 8 bases; bases with no gene match: 6. CDR3 nucleotides: TGTGCCAGCACCCTAACTAGCGCAGATACGCAGTATTTT. Its protein product is CASTLTSADTQYF.

The chain carries TRBV2 and TRBJ2-3; TRBD2 agrees at 8 bases. The CDR3 runs to 16 residues. V dropped 4 bases and J dropped 2; count of bases not matched to a gene: 8. The V gene's germline CDR1 is SNHLY and CDR2 FYNNEI. The CDR3 reads CASSVASGGFTDTQYF. The DNA for the CDR3 is TGTGCCAGCAGTGTAGCGAGCGGGGGTTTCACAGATACGCAGTATTTT.

This chain connects TRBV6-5 to TRBJ2-7; 8 bases fit TRBD2. V lost 9 bases to trimming and J lost 5 bases; unmatched junction nucleotides: 9. CDR3 length: 13 residues. The V gene's germline CDR1 is MNHEY and CDR2 SVGAGI. The CDR3 bases are TGTGCCAGTCGAGCGGGAGAGCGGGACGAGCAGTACTTC. This sequence encodes CASRAGERDEQYF.

The V call is TRBV7-8, the J call TRBJ2-7; TRBD1 aligns across 7 bases. The V segment lost 10 bases and the J segment 6 bases; nucleotides outside the gene matches: 12. Germline V lookup: CDR1 SGHVS, CDR2 FQNEAQ. The CDR3 consists of 13 residues. CDR3 sequence reads: CATARGGLSEQYF. Written as DNA, the CDR3 is TGTGCCACGGCGCGAGGGGGCCTCAGCGAGCAGTACTTC.

The gene calls are TRBV27 and TRBJ2-5; 9 positions agree with TRBD1. This CDR3 region has 16 residues. The germline CDR1 and CDR2 sequences are MNHEY and SMNVEV (reference sequence). The J segment lost 3 bases and the V segment lost 5 bases, leaving 10 bases of the junction unmatched. The CDR3 loop reads CASSRGPGQGEETQYF. CDR3 sequence (DNA): TGTGCCAGCAGTAGGGGGCCGGGACAGGGAGAAGAGACCCAGTACTTC.

The chain has TRBV30 and TRBJ1-5; 9 bases match TRBD1. Germline V gene lookup returns CDR1 GTSNPN and CDR2 SVGIG (reference sequence). V shed 2 bases, J shed 3 bases, and the junction held 17 bases outside the gene matches. This CDR3 comprises 19 residues. CDR3 amino acids: CAWSRLGGGQGPINQPQHF. DNA for the CDR3: TGTGCCTGGAGTCGTTTGGGGGGGGGACAGGGACCCATCAATCAGCCCCAGCATTTT.

The chain links TRBV23-1 to TRBJ2-1, with a weak D call TRBD1 (5 bases). TRBV23-1 is classed as an ORF, of uncertain function. The CDR3 runs to 15 residues. Trimming pared 3 bases from V and 5 bases from J, leaving 14 bases between. The CDR3 nucleotides are TGCGCCAGCAGTCAGCGTCAGACAGTCGACAATGAGCAGTTCTTC. Translating gives CASSQRQTVDNEQFF.

This clone was counted a single time. The chain joins TRBV28 to TRBJ1-5; D is unclear. V gave up 5 bases and J gave up 11 bases, with 13 bases separating them. The CDR3 runs to 12 residues. The V gene's germline CDR1 is MDHEN and CDR2 SYDVKM. CDR3 in amino acids: CASSPHLRAQHF. The CDR3 nucleotides are TGTGCCAGCAGTCCCCATTTACGGGCCCAGCATTTT. The variable domain in full, completed from reference TRBV28 and TRBJ1-5, reads DVKVTQSSRYLVKRTGEKVFLECVQDMDHENMFWYRQDPGLGLRLIYFSYDVKMKEKGDIPEGYSVSREKKERFSLILESASTNQTSMYLCASSPHLRAQHFGDGTRLSIL.

The J gene is TRBJ2-3, the V gene TRBV11-3; 10 bases are shared with TRBD1. The CDR3 runs to 16 residues. The ends lost 1 base at V and 5 bases at J; junction bases unmatched: 6. Germline V gene lookup returns CDR1 SGHNT and CDR2 YENEEA. CDR3 bases: TGTGCCAGCAGCTTAGGGGACAGGGGCAAGGTAGATACGCAGTATTTT. This sequence encodes CASSLGDRGKVDTQYF.

The CDR3 reads CASRGTSGTEQYF. The CDR3 coding sequence is TGTGCCAGTCGGGGGACTAGCGGGACCGAGCAGTACTTC. The chain recombines TRBV2 with TRBJ2-7, with 13 bases matching TRBD2. V lost 9 bases to trimming and J lost 6 bases; unmatched junction nucleotides: 5. Germline V gives CDR1 SNHLY, CDR2 FYNNEI. This CDR3 comprises 13 residues. The full variable domain, completed using reference TRBV2 and TRBJ2-7, is EPEVTQTPSHQVTQMGQEVILRCVPISNHLYFYWYRQILGQKVEFLVSFYNNEISEKSEIFDDQFSVERPDGSNFTLKIRSTKLEDSAMYFCASRGTSGTEQYFGPGTRLTVT.

A single count supports this clone. The V gene is TRBV11-2, the J gene TRBJ2-7; the D gene is possibly TRBD1 (6 bases). The CDR3 extends over 15 amino acids. V lost 4 bases and J lost 3, with 16 bases in between. The germline gives CDR1 SGHAT, CDR2 FQNNGV. This chain's CDR3 is CASSSWTEGGYEQYF. CDR3 bases: TGTGCCAGCAGCTCCTGGACGGAAGGGGGCTACGAGCAGTACTTC.

The rearrangement joins TRBV6-5 to TRBJ1-1, with D tentatively TRBD1 (6 bases). V lost 2 bases and J 1 base, leaving 8 bases between the germline ends. This CDR3 comprises 14 residues. Germline V gene data show CDR1 as MNHEY and CDR2 as SVGAGI. CDR3 loop: CASSYMGANTEAFF. CDR3 DNA: TGTGCCAGCAGTTACATGGGGGCGAACACTGAAGCTTTCTTT.